This passage covers 28 T cell receptor beta chains from one sample sequenced in a study of blood T cell repertoires in COVID-19 (dated by TCRdb to the early 2020s). The protocol used for the library was the immunoSEQ multiplex PCR assay. In TCRdb, the immuneACCESS table is reduced to in-frame sequences with V and J assigned. These tables do not hold every clone; where another copy was compared, an unresolved V gene accounts for under half, and the others remain unexplained. For this sample there are about 400,000 clones; roughly 90% appear just once. The ten most abundant clones make up roughly 2% of the sample. The sample consisted of PBMCs or T cells enriched from blood (not recorded which). The origin of the receptors is a woman in her thirties or forties with acute COVID-19.

This chain joins TRBV5-4 and TRBJ2-7; TRBD2 matches 8 bases. The CDR3 covers 14 residues. V shed 2 bases, J shed 4 bases, and the junction held 5 bases outside the gene matches. Germline V gives CDR1 SGHNT, CDR2 YYREEE (reference sequence). In nucleotides, the CDR3 is TGTGCCAGCAGCTTACGGGGGGGCCGGTACGAGCAGTACTTC. It encodes CASSLRGGRYEQYF.

This chain uses TRBV9 with TRBJ1-3; no reliable D call. V lost 2 bases, J lost 7 bases, and 19 bases lay in between. Germline V lookup: CDR1 SGDLS, CDR2 YYNGEE. This CDR3 is 16 amino acids long. CDR3 protein: CASSVGAVGVGNTIYF. The CDR3, as DNA: TGTGCCAGCAGCGTGGGAGCGGTCGGAGTAGGGAACACCATATATTTT.

The chain recombines TRBV5-1 with TRBJ1-2; tentatively, D is TRBD1 (6 bases). Trimming removed 5 bases at V and 8 bases at J, with 25 bases between. CDR1 and CDR2 (germline): SGHRS, YFSETQ. The CDR3 has 16 residues. The CDR3 DNA is TGCGCCAGCAGTCGATCCGGGACACACAACTTCCAGGGCTACACCTTC. Encoded protein: CASSRSGTHNFQGYTF.

This clone is a singleton in its sample. The rearrangement uses TRBV3-1 (or the pseudogene TRBV3-2) and TRBJ1-3; D is unresolved. CDR1 LGHDT and CDR2 YNNKEL come from the germline V gene (reference sequence). The V end was cut by 4 bases, the J end by 7 bases, with 5 bases between. The CDR3 is made up of 11 amino acids. CDR3 sequence: CASSLSNTIYF. As DNA, the CDR3 is TGTGCCAGCAGCCTATCGAACACCATATATTTT.

The chain joins TRBV4-2 to TRBJ2-7, with TRBD1 identical over 8 bases. The CDR3 loop spans 15 amino acids. The V gene's germline CDR1 is LGHNA and CDR2 YNFKEQ. The V segment lost 1 base and the J segment 2 bases; nucleotides outside the gene matches: 4. CDR3 bases: TGTGCCAGCAGCCAAGTCTCGGACAGGGCCTACGAGCAGTACTTC. Translation: CASSQVSDRAYEQYF.

The chain joins TRBV11-3 to TRBJ2-1; D gene uncertain. The germline V gene encodes CDR1 SGHNT and CDR2 YENEEA. The V and J ends lost 0 bases and 1 base respectively, with 7 bases between them. CDR3 length: 15 residues. CDR3 coding DNA: TGTGCCAGCAGCTTAGAATCAGTTTCCTACAATGAGCAGTTCTTC. As protein: CASSLESVSYNEQFF.

This chain joins TRBV7-9 and TRBJ1-2; 7 bases are shared with TRBD1. Germline V CDR1 and CDR2: SEHNR, FQNEAQ (reference sequence). The CDR3 length is 12 residues. V shed 5 bases, J shed 14 bases, and the junction held 11 bases outside the gene matches. In nucleotides, the CDR3 is TGTGCCAGCAGCCCACCAAATCGGGGACAGACCTTC. This translates into CASSPPNRGQTF.

The gene calls are TRBV5-1 and TRBJ2-3; 14 bases are shared with TRBD2. The V and J ends lost 5 bases and 3 bases, in that order; junction bases with no gene match: 8. CDR1 is SGHRS, CDR2 YFSETQ, per germline. This CDR3 region has 17 residues. The CDR3 spells CASSLGTSGGWTDTQYF. Written as DNA, the CDR3 is TGCGCCAGCAGTCTTGGGACTAGCGGGGGATGGACAGATACGCAGTATTTT. The whole variable domain, remainder taken from reference TRBV5-1 and TRBJ2-3, is KAGVTQTPRYLIKTRGQQVTLSCSPISGHRSVSWYQQTPGQGLQFLFEYFSETQRNKGNFPGRFSGRQFSNSRSEMNVSTLELGDSALYLCASSLGTSGGWTDTQYFGPGTRLTVL.

This sequence joins TRBV3-1 (or the pseudogene TRBV3-2) and TRBJ2-5; no firm D call. Per germline, CDR1 LGHDT and CDR2 YNNKEL (reference sequence). Trimming cost V 1 base and J 5 bases, with 8 bases left between them. The CDR3 runs 13 residues. This CDR3 is CASSQGRRETQYF. CDR3 bases: TGTGCCAGCAGCCAAGGGCGGCGGGAGACCCAGTACTTC.

The chain couples TRBV5-4 to TRBJ1-2; 7 bases match TRBD1. CDR3 size: 14 residues. V trimming: 0 bases; J trimming: 4 bases; junction bases outside the gene matches: 3. Germline-derived CDR1 and CDR2 are SGHNT and YYREEE (reference sequence). The CDR3 loop is CASSLDRTGYGYTF. The CDR3 DNA reads TGTGCCAGCAGCTTGGACAGGACAGGCTATGGCTACACCTTC. Variable domain in full (rest from reference TRBV5-4 and TRBJ1-2): ETGVTQSPTHLIKTRGQQVTLRCSSQSGHNTVSWYQQALGQGPQFIFQYYREEENGRGNFPPRFSGLQFPNYSSELNVNALELDDSALYLCASSLDRTGYGYTFGSGTRLTVV.

The genes are TRBV4-1 and TRBJ2-1, with D possibly matching TRBD2 (6 bases). Per germline, CDR1 MGHRA and CDR2 YSYEKL. The CDR3 is made up of 16 amino acids. V shed 0 bases and J shed 0 bases, with 9 bases lying between them. As DNA, the CDR3 is TGCGCCAGCAGCCAAGATCGGGGGAGCTCCTACAATGAGCAGTTCTTC. This codes for CASSQDRGSSYNEQFF.

The rearrangement uses TRBV11-2 and TRBJ2-1; a weak D match, TRBD1 (7 bases). This CDR3 comprises 15 residues. CDR1 SGHAT and CDR2 FQNNGV come from the germline V gene. Between the trimmed V and J ends, which lost 5 bases and 10 bases, there was a span of 21 bases. The CDR3 region is CASSRAGQHSLEQFF. CDR3 in DNA: TGTGCCAGCAGCCGCGCGGGACAGCATTCCTTGGAGCAGTTCTTC.

The chain uses TRBV27 and TRBJ2-7, with D unclear. Germline assignment: CDR1 MNHEY and CDR2 SMNVEV (reference sequence). Trimming pared 2 bases from V and 2 bases from J, leaving 16 bases between. CDR3 size: 16 residues. In DNA, the CDR3 is TGTGCCAGCAGTTTAGGGCTTTTGAGCTTCGCCTACGAGCAGTACTTC. Its translation is CASSLGLLSFAYEQYF.

In this sample, this clone turned up once. V is TRBV5-4 and J is TRBJ2-5; TRBD1 aligns across 11 bases. V lost 2 bases to trimming and J lost 3 bases; unmatched junction nucleotides: 9. CDR1 and CDR2 from the germline V gene are SGHNT and YYREEE (reference sequence). The CDR3 extends over 17 amino acids. CDR3 sequence (DNA): TGTGCCAGCAGCTTATCGGGACAGGGGGGACGGAAAGAGACCCAGTACTTC. Residues: CASSLSGQGGRKETQYF.

This clone has a handful of counts. The DNA of the CDR3 is TGTGCCAGCAGCCCTCAACCGGGGGTAGACTATGGCTACACCTTC. Protein product: CASSPQPGVDYGYTF. The chain carries TRBV9 and TRBJ1-2; D might be TRBD1 (5 bases). There are 15 residues in the CDR3. In germline, CDR1 is SGDLS, CDR2 YYNGEE. Trimming pared 4 bases from V and 3 bases from J, leaving 16 bases between.

This chain joins TRBV29-1 and TRBJ1-1; D ambiguous. The length of the CDR3 is 14 residues. Per germline, CDR1 SQVTM and CDR2 ANQGSEA. Trimming took off 3 bases at V and 0 bases at J, with 11 bases between the two ends. The CDR3 DNA reads as TGCAGCGTTGATCTCGCGGGCATGAACACTGAAGCTTTCTTT. Its translation is CSVDLAGMNTEAFF.

This rearrangement joins TRBV10-2 to TRBJ2-2; D is possibly TRBD1 (8 bases). The CDR3 runs 14 residues. CDR1 WSHSY and CDR2 SAAADI come from the germline V gene. Trimming removed 5 bases at V and 4 bases at J, with 11 bases between. The CDR3, as DNA: TGCGCCAGCAGTACAGGGGGGGGCACCGGGGAGCTGTTTTTT. Amino acids: CASSTGGGTGELFF.

This clone showed up many times. The V and J genes are TRBV12-5 and TRBJ1-6; no clear D. Deletions cut 0 bases from V and 2 bases from J, with 14 bases between. The CDR3 runs 18 residues. Germline CDR1 and CDR2: LGHNT and FRNRAP. DNA of the CDR3: TGTGCTAGTGGTTTGGTACATGGAGGGTCTCCCTATAATTCACCCCTCCACTTT. It encodes CASGLVHGGSPYNSPLHF. The variable domain in full, completed from reference TRBV12-5 and TRBJ1-6, reads DARVTQTPRHKVTEMGQEVTMRCQPILGHNTVFWYRQTMMQGLELLAYFRNRAPLDDSGMPKDRFSAEMPDATLATLKIQPSEPRDSAVYFCASGLVHGGSPYNSPLHFGNGTRLTVT.

V is TRBV30 and J is TRBJ2-2, with D uncertain. V was cut by 0 bases and J by 8 bases, with 10 bases left in between. Germline CDR1 GTSNPN, CDR2 SVGIG (reference sequence). The CDR3 loop spans 13 amino acids. The CDR3 nucleotides are TGTGCCTGGAGTGTACATGTGTTAGGGGAGCTGTTTTTT. Its protein product is CAWSVHVLGELFF.

The chain combines TRBV11-2 with TRBJ1-4; 11 bases are a match to TRBD1. V trimming: 5 bases; J trimming: 3 bases; junction bases outside the gene matches: 5. Per the germline V gene, CDR1 is SGHAT and CDR2 is FQNNGV. The CDR3 has 16 amino acids. The CDR3 sequence: CASSLGTGGANEKLFF. CDR3 in DNA: TGTGCCAGCAGCCTCGGGACAGGGGGTGCTAATGAAAAACTGTTTTTT.

The gene calls are TRBV6-5 and TRBJ2-6; tentative D call: TRBD1 (6 bases). The germline V gene has CDR1 MNHEY and CDR2 SVGAGI. This CDR3 has 15 residues. The V end lost 7 bases, the J end lost 2 bases, and 12 bases lay between the germline ends. The CDR3 DNA is TGTGCCAGCACCACAGGGCTTACTGGGGCCAACGTCCTGACTTTC. Its protein is CASTTGLTGANVLTF.

The chain joins TRBV5-6 to TRBJ2-1, with D hard to call. The CDR3 is 13 amino acids. Germline CDR1 SGHDT, CDR2 YYEEEE. Trimming shortened V by 0 bases and J by 5 bases, and 6 bases separated the two germline ends. This CDR3 is CASSLGANNEQFF. In DNA form, the CDR3 reads TGTGCCAGCAGCTTGGGGGCAAACAATGAGCAGTTCTTC.

The V call is TRBV5-8, the J call TRBJ1-5; D is perhaps TRBD1 (5 bases). The CDR3 length is 14 residues. Germline V gene lookup returns CDR1 SGHTS and CDR2 YDEGEE. The V end was cut by 0 bases, the J end by 5 bases, with 9 bases between. The CDR3 region has the DNA TGTGCCAGCAGCTTGGGTCAGGGCTATCAGCCCCAGCATTTT. Translated, it gives CASSLGQGYQPQHF.

Only one count was recorded for this clone. The V and J genes are TRBV18 and TRBJ1-6; no clear D gene. The CDR3 covers 13 residues. The V gene lost 7 bases and the J gene lost 8 bases, with 12 bases spanning the gap. Germline V gene sequence: CDR1 KGHSH, CDR2 LQKENI. CDR3 in DNA: TGTGCCAGCTTACCCAGGAGGGATTCACCCCTCCACTTT. Residues: CASLPRRDSPLHF.

V gene TRBV19 combines with J gene TRBJ1-2, with TRBD1 matching over 8 bases. The V and J ends lost 10 bases and 4 bases, in that order; junction bases with no gene match: 8. CDR1 LNHDA and CDR2 SQIVND come from the germline V gene (reference sequence). The CDR3 is 13 residues long. The CDR3 spells CATTRGLGYGYTF. The CDR3 DNA is TGTGCCACAACCAGGGGGCTTGGCTATGGCTACACCTTC.

The gene calls are TRBV2 and TRBJ1-1, with 10 bases matching TRBD1. Germline CDR1 and CDR2: SNHLY and FYNNEI. V shed 4 bases, J shed 6 bases, and the junction held 11 bases outside the gene matches. The CDR3 covers 16 residues. The CDR3 DNA sequence: TGTGCCAGCAGTGGGCGGACAGGGGGTGATCGGGCTGAAGCTTTCTTT. The encoded protein is CASSGRTGGDRAEAFF. Complete variable domain (other parts from reference TRBV2 and TRBJ1-1): EPEVTQTPSHQVTQMGQEVILRCVPISNHLYFYWYRQILGQKVEFLVSFYNNEISEKSEIFDDQFSVERPDGSNFTLKIRSTKLEDSAMYFCASSGRTGGDRAEAFFGQGTRLTVV.

V usage is TRBV7-2 and J usage is TRBJ2-2; 8 nucleotides align to TRBD2. Germline V gene data show CDR1 as SGHTA and CDR2 as FQGNSA. The CDR3 length is 16 residues. Trimming removed 1 base from V and 4 bases from J; junction bases left unmatched: 5. CDR3 residues: CASSLVSGGLTGELFF. The CDR3 nucleotides are TGTGCCAGCAGCTTAGTCAGCGGGGGCCTCACCGGGGAGCTGTTTTTT.

This clone was recorded once. The gene calls are TRBV3-1 (or the pseudogene TRBV3-2) and TRBJ2-3; 7 bases fit TRBD2. This CDR3 is 15 amino acids long. V lost 1 base, J lost 5 bases, and 6 bases stayed unmatched. Germline CDR1 LGHDT, CDR2 YNNKEL (reference sequence). This CDR3 is CASSQGLAAGDTQYF. The DNA for the CDR3 is TGTGCCAGCAGCCAAGGGCTAGCGGCGGGAGATACGCAGTATTTT.